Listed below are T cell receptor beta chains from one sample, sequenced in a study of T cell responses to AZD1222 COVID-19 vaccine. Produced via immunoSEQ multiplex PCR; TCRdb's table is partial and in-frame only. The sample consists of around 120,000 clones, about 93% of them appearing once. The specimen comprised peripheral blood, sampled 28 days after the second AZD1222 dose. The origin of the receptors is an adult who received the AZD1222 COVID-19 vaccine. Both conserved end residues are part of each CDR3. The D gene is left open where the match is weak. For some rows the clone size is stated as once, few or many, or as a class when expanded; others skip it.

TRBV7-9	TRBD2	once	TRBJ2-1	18	TGTGCCAGCACCCCCGGGCTAGCGGGAGTTTTGGGTGAAGGTGAGCAGTTCTTC	CASTPGLAGVLGEGEQFF
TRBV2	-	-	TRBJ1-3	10	TGTGCCAGCAGTGGAAACACCATATATTTT	CASSGNTIYF
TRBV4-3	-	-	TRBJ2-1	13	TGCGCCAGCAGCCATCTCGGAGTTGATGAGCAGTTCTTC	CASSHLGVDEQFF
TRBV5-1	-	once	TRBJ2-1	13	TGCGCCAGCAGCGGGACCAACTCCAATGAGCAGTTCTTC	CASSGTNSNEQFF
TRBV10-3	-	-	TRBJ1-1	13	TGTGCCATCACGAAGGGTCTGAACACTGAAGCTTTCTTT	CAITKGLNTEAFF
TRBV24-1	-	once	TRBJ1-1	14	TGTGCCACCCCCACCCGGGGCGGGAACACTGAAGCTTTCTTT	CATPTRGGNTEAFF
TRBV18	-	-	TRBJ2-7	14	TGTGCCAGCTCACCAGGGAGCGGGTTCTACGAGCAGTACTTC	CASSPGSGFYEQYF
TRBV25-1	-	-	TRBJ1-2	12	TGTGCCAGCAAAGGACAGAACTATGGCTACACCTTC	CASKGQNYGYTF
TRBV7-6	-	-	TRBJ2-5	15	TGTGCCAGCAGCTCACTTGTGGGGGGGCCAGAGACCCAGTACTTC	CASSSLVGGPETQYF
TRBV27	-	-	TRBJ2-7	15	TGTGCCAGCAGTTTATCGAAAACTAGTTCTTTGGAGCAGTACTTC	CASSLSKTSSLEQYF
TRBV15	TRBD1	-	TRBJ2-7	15	TGTGCCACCAGCAGGGCCGGGACAGGGGTCTACGAGCAGTACTTC	CATSRAGTGVYEQYF
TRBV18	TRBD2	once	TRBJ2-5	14	TGTGCCAGCTCACCAACGGGACTAGCGGGGACCCAGTACTTC	CASSPTGLAGTQYF
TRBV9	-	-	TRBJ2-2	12	TGTGCCAGCAGCAGAAGTCCCGGGGAGCTGTTTTTT	CASSRSPGELFF
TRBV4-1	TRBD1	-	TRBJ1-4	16	TGCGCCAGCAGCCATCTCGAAAGGACAGGGGATGAAAAACTGTTTTTT	CASSHLERTGDEKLFF
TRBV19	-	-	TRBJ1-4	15	TGTGCCAGTACGTCCTTGGGGGTGGGTGATGAAAAACTGTTTTTT	CASTSLGVGDEKLFF
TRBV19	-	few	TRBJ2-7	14	TGTGCCAGTAGTATTGGGGGGAACTCCTACGAGCAGTACTTC	CASSIGGNSYEQYF
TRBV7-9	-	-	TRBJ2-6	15	TGTGCCAGCAGCTTCCGAGGGACTGGGGCCAACGTCCTGACTTTC	CASSFRGTGANVLTF
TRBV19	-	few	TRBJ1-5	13	TGTGCCAGTAGTCTGAGCCCAGGGCAGCCCCAGCATTTT	CASSLSPGQPQHF
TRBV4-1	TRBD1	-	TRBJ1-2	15	TGCGCCAGCAGCCAATTGGGGGACAGAAGCTATGGCTACACCTTC	CASSQLGDRSYGYTF
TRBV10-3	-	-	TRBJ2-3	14	TGTGCCATCAGTGGAGGAAGGGGCACAGATACGCAGTATTTT	CAISGGRGTDTQYF
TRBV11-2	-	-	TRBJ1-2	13	TGTGCCAGCAGCCTGGCCGGGAAGAGAGGCTACACCTTC	CASSLAGKRGYTF
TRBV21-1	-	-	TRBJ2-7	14	TGTGCCAGCAGCAAGAAAAGGGGGTCCTACGAGCAGTACTTC	CASSKKRGSYEQYF
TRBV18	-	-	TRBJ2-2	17	TGTGCCAGCTCATCATTTGACACCCAAGGGGCCACCGGGGAGCTGTTTTTT	CASSSFDTQGATGELFF
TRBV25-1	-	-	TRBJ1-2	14	TGTGCCAGCAGTGGGGGTCGGGTACACTATGGCTACACCTTC	CASSGGRVHYGYTF
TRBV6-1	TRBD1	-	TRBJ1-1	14	TGTGCCAGCAGTGAATTAGGGGGCAACACTGAAGCTTTCTTT	CASSELGGNTEAFF
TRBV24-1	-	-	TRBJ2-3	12	TGTGCCACCAGTGATACGGGGACTCCGCAGTATTTT	CATSDTGTPQYF
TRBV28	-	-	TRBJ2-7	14	TGTGCCAGCCGACCAGGACAGACCCCCTACGAGCAGTACTTC	CASRPGQTPYEQYF
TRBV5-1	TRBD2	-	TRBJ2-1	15	TGCGCCAGCAGCTCCCAAGCGGGAGGACCCAATGAGCAGTTCTTC	CASSSQAGGPNEQFF
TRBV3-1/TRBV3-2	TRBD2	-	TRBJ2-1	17	TGTGCCAGCAGCACCCCTCCCGGACTAGCGGGATCCAATGAGCAGTTCTTC	CASSTPPGLAGSNEQFF
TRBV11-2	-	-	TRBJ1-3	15	TGTGCCAGCAGCTTGGTTTCCGTCTCTGGAAACACCATATATTTT	CASSLVSVSGNTIYF
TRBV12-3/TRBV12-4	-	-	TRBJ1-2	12	TGTGCCAGCATCGGGGACGGCTATGGCTACACCTTC	CASIGDGYGYTF
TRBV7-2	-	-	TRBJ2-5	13	TGTGCCAGCAGCTTAGCAGCGGGAGAGACCCAGTACTTC	CASSLAAGETQYF